Listed below are T cell receptor beta chains from one sample, sequenced in a study of monozygotic twins with cystic fibrosis. Profiling relied on immunoSEQ multiplex PCR, and the TCRdb table lists in-frame clones only, not all of them. The sample has some 33,000 clones, 90% to 95% seen once. The sample taken for sequencing was blood. Receptors were obtained from a boy between 2 and 10 years old with cystic fibrosis. Both conserved end residues are part of each CDR3. D genes are given only for firm matches. Clone size is not always given. Where it is, it says once, few, many or a class for expanded clones.

cdr3_nt: TGTGCCAGCAGCATCCCGACTAGCGGGGGGTCAGATACGCAGTATTTT
cdr3_aa: CASSIPTSGGSDTQYF
j_call: TRBJ2-3
v_call: TRBV9
d_call: TRBD2
clone_size: .

cdr3_nt: TGCGCCAGCAGCCAAGGGACGGACCGGTTTAACTATGGCTACACCTTC
cdr3_aa: CASSQGTDRFNYGYTF
j_call: TRBJ1-2
v_call: TRBV4-1
d_call: .
clone_size: .

cdr3_nt: TGTGCCAGCAGCTTAGGGGGTTTTGGTGAAAAACTGTTTTTT
cdr3_aa: CASSLGGFGEKLFF
j_call: TRBJ1-4
v_call: TRBV7-8
d_call: .
clone_size: once

cdr3_nt: TGCAGCGTTGATCAGGGTGCCTATGGCTACACCTTC
cdr3_aa: CSVDQGAYGYTF
j_call: TRBJ1-2
v_call: TRBV29-1
d_call: .
clone_size: .

cdr3_nt: TGTGCCAGCAGTGACCTAATCGGGACAGTTGATGGTTCACCCCTCCACTTT
cdr3_aa: CASSDLIGTVDGSPLHF
j_call: TRBJ1-6
v_call: TRBV6-1
d_call: TRBD1
clone_size: .

cdr3_nt: TGCGCCAGCAGCCAAGAGAGGGACGAGCTTGGAGATACGCAGTATTTT
cdr3_aa: CASSQERDELGDTQYF
j_call: TRBJ2-3
v_call: TRBV4-3
d_call: .
clone_size: .

cdr3_nt: TGTGCCAGCAGCTTAACTGGGCGCGGGGCCCAAGAGACCCAGTACTTC
cdr3_aa: CASSLTGRGAQETQYF
j_call: TRBJ2-5
v_call: TRBV7-9
d_call: .
clone_size: .

cdr3_nt: TGTGCCAGCAGCTTGTACGGCCTTATGGGTGGCTACACCTTC
cdr3_aa: CASSLYGLMGGYTF
j_call: TRBJ1-2
v_call: TRBV7-3
d_call: .
clone_size: .

cdr3_nt: TGTGCCAGCAGCTTAGTTCTGGGCTCCTACGAGCAGTACTTC
cdr3_aa: CASSLVLGSYEQYF
j_call: TRBJ2-7
v_call: TRBV11-2
d_call: .
clone_size: few

cdr3_nt: TGTGCCAGCGGGGACAGGAACACTGAAGCTTTCTTT
cdr3_aa: CASGDRNTEAFF
j_call: TRBJ1-1
v_call: TRBV9
d_call: TRBD1
clone_size: .

cdr3_nt: TGTGCCAGCAGCCCCCCGGGGGGGGGCCCTGAAGCTTTCTTT
cdr3_aa: CASSPPGGGPEAFF
j_call: TRBJ1-1
v_call: TRBV13
d_call: .
clone_size: .

cdr3_nt: TGTGCCAGCAGTGAACCTATACGGGACCTAGCCAAAAACATTCAGTACTTC
cdr3_aa: CASSEPIRDLAKNIQYF
j_call: TRBJ2-4
v_call: TRBV2
d_call: .
clone_size: .

cdr3_nt: TGTGCCAGCAGCTTAGGCGGGGTTTCCTACAATGAGCAGTTCTTC
cdr3_aa: CASSLGGVSYNEQFF
j_call: TRBJ2-1
v_call: TRBV7-9
d_call: .
clone_size: once

cdr3_nt: TGTGCCAGCAGTGAATCGGGGGGAGGTGACCAAGAGACCCAGTACTTC
cdr3_aa: CASSESGGGDQETQYF
j_call: TRBJ2-5
v_call: TRBV25-1
d_call: TRBD2
clone_size: .

cdr3_nt: TGCGCCAGCAGCCCCATAGGAGCAGATACGCAGTATTTT
cdr3_aa: CASSPIGADTQYF
j_call: TRBJ2-3
v_call: TRBV4-3
d_call: .
clone_size: .

cdr3_nt: TGTGCCAGCAGTTCAACCGGGACAGCCTCGGGTGGCTACACCTTC
cdr3_aa: CASSSTGTASGGYTF
j_call: TRBJ1-2
v_call: TRBV27
d_call: TRBD1
clone_size: .

cdr3_nt: TGCGCCAGCAGCCCAGGGACATCTACTAACTATGGCTACACCTTC
cdr3_aa: CASSPGTSTNYGYTF
j_call: TRBJ1-2
v_call: TRBV5-1
d_call: .
clone_size: .

cdr3_nt: TGTGCCAGCAGCTTAGGGGCGCCAACCGTGAACACCGGGGAGCTGTTTTTT
cdr3_aa: CASSLGAPTVNTGELFF
j_call: TRBJ2-2
v_call: TRBV7-9
d_call: .
clone_size: .

cdr3_nt: TGTGCCAGCAGCGTGGGTTCGGACTCCTACGAGCAGTACTTC
cdr3_aa: CASSVGSDSYEQYF
j_call: TRBJ2-7
v_call: TRBV9
d_call: .
clone_size: .

cdr3_nt: TGTGCCAGCAGCGTAGCAGGGGACAATGAAAAACTGTTTTTT
cdr3_aa: CASSVAGDNEKLFF
j_call: TRBJ1-4
v_call: TRBV9
d_call: .
clone_size: .

cdr3_nt: TGTGCCAGCAGTCAGGCGGGGGGGCCCTTTCCTAGCACAGATACGCAGTATTTT
cdr3_aa: CASSQAGGPFPSTDTQYF
j_call: TRBJ2-3
v_call: TRBV28
d_call: TRBD2
clone_size: .

cdr3_nt: TGTGCCAGCAGTTACTCGTATACGGGAACCTACGAGCAGTACTTC
cdr3_aa: CASSYSYTGTYEQYF
j_call: TRBJ2-7
v_call: TRBV6-5
d_call: .
clone_size: once

cdr3_nt: TGTGCCAGCAGGGTGGGGGTAGTCCGTTCCGAGCAGTACTTC
cdr3_aa: CASRVGVVRSEQYF
j_call: TRBJ2-7
v_call: TRBV6-5
d_call: .
clone_size: .

cdr3_nt: TGTGCCACCAGCCTGGACAGCCGGTTGGGCAATCAGCCCCAGCATTTT
cdr3_aa: CATSLDSRLGNQPQHF
j_call: TRBJ1-5
v_call: TRBV15
d_call: .
clone_size: once

cdr3_nt: TGTGCCAGCAGTCACCGGGACAGTAATGAAAAACTGTTTTTT
cdr3_aa: CASSHRDSNEKLFF
j_call: TRBJ1-4
v_call: TRBV6-5
d_call: TRBD1
clone_size: once

cdr3_nt: TGTGCCAGCAGTAACAACCCGGGACTAGCGGGGGACGAGCAGTACTTC
cdr3_aa: CASSNNPGLAGDEQYF
j_call: TRBJ2-7
v_call: TRBV27
d_call: TRBD2
clone_size: .

cdr3_nt: TGTGCCAGCAGCTGGACAGGGAAAGCTTTCTTT
cdr3_aa: CASSWTGKAFF
j_call: TRBJ1-1
v_call: TRBV6-5
d_call: TRBD1
clone_size: .

cdr3_nt: TGTGCCAGCTCACCCACAGGACACTCTGGAAACACCATATATTTT
cdr3_aa: CASSPTGHSGNTIYF
j_call: TRBJ1-3
v_call: TRBV18
d_call: .
clone_size: .

cdr3_nt: TGTGCCAGCAGACCCTGGGGGCCCGGCACAGATACGCAGTATTTT
cdr3_aa: CASRPWGPGTDTQYF
j_call: TRBJ2-3
v_call: TRBV6-5
d_call: .
clone_size: .

cdr3_nt: TGTGCCAGCAGCTTAGATTTAAATTCACCCCTCCACTTT
cdr3_aa: CASSLDLNSPLHF
j_call: TRBJ1-6
v_call: TRBV11-2
d_call: .
clone_size: .

cdr3_nt: TGTGCCAGCAGCTTAGCAGAGACCCAGTACTTC
cdr3_aa: CASSLAETQYF
j_call: TRBJ2-5
v_call: TRBV7-2
d_call: .
clone_size: .

cdr3_nt: TGTGCCAGCAGTTACAAAGGGGTGAACACTGAAGCTTTCTTT
cdr3_aa: CASSYKGVNTEAFF
j_call: TRBJ1-1
v_call: TRBV6-5
d_call: .
clone_size: .

cdr3_nt: TGTGCCAGCAGCTTAATGGCGCTAGCCACAGATACGCAGTATTTT
cdr3_aa: CASSLMALATDTQYF
j_call: TRBJ2-3
v_call: TRBV7-3
d_call: .
clone_size: .

cdr3_nt: TGCGCCAGCAGCGAGACAGGGGGCGAAGTCTATGGCTACACCTTC
cdr3_aa: CASSETGGEVYGYTF
j_call: TRBJ1-2
v_call: TRBV5-1
d_call: TRBD1
clone_size: .

cdr3_nt: TGTGCCAGCAGCGTTAATCAGGGAGGAGGCGGCTACACCTTC
cdr3_aa: CASSVNQGGGGYTF
j_call: TRBJ1-2
v_call: TRBV9
d_call: .
clone_size: .

cdr3_nt: TGTGCCAGCACGGGGGACTTCTACGAGCAGTACTTC
cdr3_aa: CASTGDFYEQYF
j_call: TRBJ2-7
v_call: TRBV6-5
d_call: .
clone_size: once

cdr3_nt: TGTGCCAGCTCCGGGGGGGCCCGCAAGGAGACCCAGTACTTC
cdr3_aa: CASSGGARKETQYF
j_call: TRBJ2-5
v_call: TRBV7-9
d_call: TRBD2
clone_size: .

cdr3_nt: TGTGCCAGCAGCTCCCCAGGGGACAGGGTGAATTTGAGGAACACTGAAGCTTTCTTT
cdr3_aa: CASSSPGDRVNLRNTEAFF
j_call: TRBJ1-1
v_call: TRBV5-4
d_call: TRBD1
clone_size: .

cdr3_nt: TGTGCCAGCAGCTTGGCCGCCGCCGGGGTCCGGAACACTGAAGCTTTCTTT
cdr3_aa: CASSLAAAGVRNTEAFF
j_call: TRBJ1-1
v_call: TRBV5-6
d_call: .
clone_size: .

cdr3_nt: TGTGCCAGTAGCGGGACAGGGGAGAACTATGGCTACACCTTC
cdr3_aa: CASSGTGENYGYTF
j_call: TRBJ1-2
v_call: TRBV19
d_call: TRBD1
clone_size: .

cdr3_nt: TGTGCCAGCATCTTCGGGTTGGGTAATGAAAAACTGTTTTTT
cdr3_aa: CASIFGLGNEKLFF
j_call: TRBJ1-4
v_call: TRBV6-1
d_call: .
clone_size: .

cdr3_nt: TGTGCCAGCAGTTACTCTTCGGGGAGGGAAGCTTTCTTT
cdr3_aa: CASSYSSGREAFF
j_call: TRBJ1-1
v_call: TRBV6-5
d_call: .
clone_size: .

cdr3_nt: TGTGCCAGCTTGGGGATGGGTGACAGATACTCCTACGAGCAGTACTTC
cdr3_aa: CASLGMGDRYSYEQYF
j_call: TRBJ2-7
v_call: TRBV7-8
d_call: .
clone_size: .

cdr3_nt: TGTGCCACCTCCACCGACGGGGAGCTGTTTTTT
cdr3_aa: CATSTDGELFF
j_call: TRBJ2-2
v_call: TRBV7-9
d_call: .
clone_size: .

cdr3_nt: TGCGCCAGCAGCTTGGAGGGGACAGGGGCCGAGCAGTACTTC
cdr3_aa: CASSLEGTGAEQYF
j_call: TRBJ2-7
v_call: TRBV5-1
d_call: TRBD1
clone_size: .

cdr3_nt: TGTGCCAGCAGCTTGGGGGCAGCCACCGGGGAGCTGTTTTTT
cdr3_aa: CASSLGAATGELFF
j_call: TRBJ2-2
v_call: TRBV5-4
d_call: .
clone_size: .

cdr3_nt: TGTGCCAGCAGCGTAGCGGGGGGGGCAAACACTGAAGCTTTCTTT
cdr3_aa: CASSVAGGANTEAFF
j_call: TRBJ1-1
v_call: TRBV9
d_call: .
clone_size: .

cdr3_nt: TGCGCCAGCAGCCAAGATCCGGGGAACTATGGCTACACCTTC
cdr3_aa: CASSQDPGNYGYTF
j_call: TRBJ1-2
v_call: TRBV4-3
d_call: .
clone_size: .

cdr3_nt: TGCAGCGTTGGAGACCCGAAGTGGGGCTACACCTTC
cdr3_aa: CSVGDPKWGYTF
j_call: TRBJ1-2
v_call: TRBV29-1
d_call: .
clone_size: .

cdr3_nt: TGTGCCAGCAGTGCCCCCGAGGGGGATTCTGGAAACACCATATATTTT
cdr3_aa: CASSAPEGDSGNTIYF
j_call: TRBJ1-3
v_call: TRBV6-4
d_call: .
clone_size: .

cdr3_nt: TGTGCCAGCCATCGACGGGGAAACACCGGGGAGCTGTTTTTT
cdr3_aa: CASHRRGNTGELFF
j_call: TRBJ2-2
v_call: TRBV11-2
d_call: .
clone_size: .

cdr3_nt: TGTGCCAGCAGCTGGGACAAGAACACTGAAGCTTTCTTT
cdr3_aa: CASSWDKNTEAFF
j_call: TRBJ1-1
v_call: TRBV7-9
d_call: .
clone_size: .